This T cell receptor beta chain was recovered during a study of neurological immune-mediated disorders. Overall study findings and caveats: None of the CDR3 amino acid sequences found in expanded clones was shared across subjects. This suggests that the TCR-beta repertoires were private in all groups. The greatest TCR clonal expansion appeared in HTLV-1-associated myelopathy and the smallest, falling below healthy controls, in multiple sclerosis.

By 5'RACE with 10-nucleotide random UMIs, the cDNA was made. TCRdb analysed the 5' RACE reads with MiXCR anew, one entry per CDR3 protein. The repertoire holds 4,000 or so distinct CDR3 sequences, with approximately 30% as singletons. There are many counts of this clonotype. Its cognate antigen is unknown. For sorted libraries, the input was 1 million CD4+ or CD8+ T cells. Trimming removed 5 bases from V and 2 bases from J; junction bases left unmatched: 12. CDR1 and CDR2 from the germline V gene are SGHVS and FNYEAQ. The CDR3 covers 17 residues. The clonotype was recovered from a man in his forties or fifties with HTLV-1-associated myelopathy (HAM/TSP). Sequencing input: CD8+ T cells from blood. The chain couples TRBV7-6 to TRBJ2-1; TRBD2 aligns across 7 bases. CDR3 sequence (DNA): TGTGCCAGCAGCCAAATTCCGAGCGGGGACGCCTACAATGAGCAGTTCTTC. Encoded protein: CASSQIPSGDAYNEQFF.